This paragraph covers one T cell receptor beta chain sequence. Its antigen is as yet unknown. After removal of 0 bases from V and 8 bases from J, the junction contained 6 bases not matched to a gene. Germline assignment: CDR1 SQVTM and CDR2 ANQGSEA. CDR3 length: 14 residues. Data came from immunoSEQ multiplex PCR; TCRdb stores just in-frame clones and leaves some out. The sample consists of around 1.6 million clones, roughly 98% of them appearing once. The sample is drawn from a study of shared clonotypes between healthy human individuals. Study in general: The study drew on two women and a few men aged 18 to 49 as donors. Whole-study results and caveats: Clonotype sharing across several donors was observed for around 5% of naive CD4 clonotypes.

Donors comprised only Caucasian adults living in Nashville, Tennessee. Material: naive CD4+ T cells sorted from blood. Subset defined: CD45RA+ positively selected. The chain recombines TRBV29-1 with TRBJ2-3; 9 bases align to TRBD2. The clonotype was recovered from a man aged 30-40 years in good health. This CDR3 is CSVEEAGGPGTQYF. The DNA for the CDR3 is TGCAGCGTTGAAGAGGCGGGAGGGCCGGGTACGCAGTATTTT.